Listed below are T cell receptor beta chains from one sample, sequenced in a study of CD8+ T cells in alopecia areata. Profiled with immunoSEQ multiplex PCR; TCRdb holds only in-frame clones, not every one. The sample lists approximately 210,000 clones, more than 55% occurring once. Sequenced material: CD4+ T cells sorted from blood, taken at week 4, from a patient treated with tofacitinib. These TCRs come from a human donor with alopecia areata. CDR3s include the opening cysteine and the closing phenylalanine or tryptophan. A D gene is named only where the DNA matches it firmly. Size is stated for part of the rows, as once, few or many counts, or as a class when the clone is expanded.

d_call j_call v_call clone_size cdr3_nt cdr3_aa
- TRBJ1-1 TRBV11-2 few TGTGCCAGCACCGTAGCAGGGGTAACTGAAGCTTTCTTT CASTVAGVTEAFF
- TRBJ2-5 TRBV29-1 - TGCAGCGTTGAAGAACAGGTCGAAGAGACCCAGTACTTC CSVEEQVEETQYF
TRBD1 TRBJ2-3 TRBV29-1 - TGCAGCGTCTGGGACAGGGGAGAAGATACGCAGTATTTT CSVWDRGEDTQYF
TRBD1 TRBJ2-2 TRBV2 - TGTGCCAGCAGTACAGGGGTCACCGGGGAGCTGTTTTTT CASSTGVTGELFF
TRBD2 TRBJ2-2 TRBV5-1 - TGCGCCAGCAGCGGCGGGGGGATGAACACCGGGGAGCTGTTTTTT CASSGGGMNTGELFF
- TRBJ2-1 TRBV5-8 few TGTGCCAGCAGTCGCTGGATTGTCGGGGGGCCGTACAATGAGCAGTTCTTC CASSRWIVGGPYNEQFF
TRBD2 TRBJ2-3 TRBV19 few TGTGCCAGTAGACCGGGAGGGAGCACAGATACGCAGTATTTT CASRPGGSTDTQYF
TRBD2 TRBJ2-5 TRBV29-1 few TGCAGCGGTGCCTCCGGGGGGGCTGTGGAGACCCAGTACTTC CSGASGGAVETQYF
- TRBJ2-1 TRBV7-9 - TGTGCCAGCAGCTTGAATAGCCTGGGCTCCTACAATGAGCAGTTCTTC CASSLNSLGSYNEQFF
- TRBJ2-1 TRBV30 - TGTGCCTGGAGTGGAGGGAGAAATGAGCAGTTCTTC CAWSGGRNEQFF
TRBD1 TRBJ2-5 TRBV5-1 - TGCGCCAGCAGCTTGGCACTTATGACAGGGGGCTCGGAGACCCAGTACTTC CASSLALMTGGSETQYF
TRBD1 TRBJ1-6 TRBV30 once TGTGCCTGGAGTAGTGGAGGGGGCGGTTATTCACCCCTCCACTTT CAWSSGGGGYSPLHF
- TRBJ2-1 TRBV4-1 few TGCGCCAGCAGCCGATATGGGCTTTACAATGAGCAGTTCTTC CASSRYGLYNEQFF
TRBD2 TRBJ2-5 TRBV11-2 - TGTGCCAGCAGCGCGCGGGGGGGACAAGAGACCCAGTACTTC CASSARGGQETQYF
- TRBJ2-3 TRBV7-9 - TGTGCCAGCAGCTTATGGGATAACACAGATACGCAGTATTTT CASSLWDNTDTQYF
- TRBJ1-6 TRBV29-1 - TGCAGCGTATGTCTGGCCAGTACCATAGATTCACCCCTCCACTTT CSVCLASTIDSPLHF
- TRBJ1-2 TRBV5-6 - TGTGCCAGCAGCCGGGGGACCGGACGGATTGGCTACACCTTC CASSRGTGRIGYTF
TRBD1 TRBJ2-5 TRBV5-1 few TGCGCCAGCAGCTTGGTCCCAGGGGGCCAAGAGACCCAGTACTTC CASSLVPGGQETQYF
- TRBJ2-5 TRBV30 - TGTGCCTTAGGGGGTTTTGAGACCCAGTACTTC CALGGFETQYF
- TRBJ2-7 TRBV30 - TGTGCCTGGAGGGGGGGGCCGTCCCCTTACGAGCAGTACTTC CAWRGGPSPYEQYF
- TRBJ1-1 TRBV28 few TGTGCCAGTACCGGTAGGTCGAACACTGAAGCTTTCTTT CASTGRSNTEAFF
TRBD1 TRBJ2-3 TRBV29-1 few TGCAGCGTTCCACTCCGGGACAGGGGACCAGATACGCAGTATTTT CSVPLRDRGPDTQYF
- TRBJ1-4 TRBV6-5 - TGTGCCAGCAGGGGTTACGGAGAAAAACTGTTTTTT CASRGYGEKLFF
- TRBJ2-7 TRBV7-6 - TGTGCCAGCAGCTTAGCGGAGCCGGGACAGCGGGAAGGCTACGAGCAGTACTTC CASSLAEPGQREGYEQYF
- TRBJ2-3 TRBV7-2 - TGTGCCAGCAGCTTACTTCGGCTTAGTGGCACAGATACGCAGTATTTT CASSLLRLSGTDTQYF
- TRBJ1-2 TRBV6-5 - TGTGCCAGCGGGCGGACACCTAACTATGGCTACACCTTC CASGRTPNYGYTF
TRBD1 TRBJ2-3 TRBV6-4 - TGTGCCAGCAAAAAGGACAGGGGATCAGATACGCAGTATTTT CASKKDRGSDTQYF
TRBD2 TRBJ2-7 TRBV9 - TGTGCCAGCAGCGTCCTCCCTAGCGGGGGTTCCTACGAGCAGTACTTC CASSVLPSGGSYEQYF
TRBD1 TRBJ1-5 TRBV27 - TGTGCCAGCAGTCCCGGACAGGGTTTTAGCAATCAGCCCCAGCATTTT CASSPGQGFSNQPQHF
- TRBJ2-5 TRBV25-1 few TGTGCCAGCAGTGTCCTCCCCGGGCAGGGTTCAGAGACCCAGTACTTC CASSVLPGQGSETQYF
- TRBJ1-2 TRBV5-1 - TGCGCCAGCAGCGTGGACAGCCCGAACTATGGCTACACCTTC CASSVDSPNYGYTF
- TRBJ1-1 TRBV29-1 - TGCAGCGTTGCCCTATTGTCAGGGATCGGGACTGAAGCTTTCTTT CSVALLSGIGTEAFF
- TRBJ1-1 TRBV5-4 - TGTGCCAGCAGCTTGCCAGGGAGGGACACTGAAGCTTTCTTT CASSLPGRDTEAFF
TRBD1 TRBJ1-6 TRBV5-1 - TGCGCCAGCCGAGCGGGGACAGCGTCCTATAATTCACCCCTCCACTTT CASRAGTASYNSPLHF
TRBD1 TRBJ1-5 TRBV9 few TGTGCCAGCAGCGAGGGACAGGGGGTTTGGCCCCAGCATTTT CASSEGQGVWPQHF
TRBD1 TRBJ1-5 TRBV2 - TGTGCCAGCAGTGGACCGGGACAGGGCAATCAGCCCCAGCATTTT CASSGPGQGNQPQHF
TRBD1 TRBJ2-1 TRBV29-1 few TGCAGCGTCGGATCGGACAGGAGCTCCTACAATGAGCAGTTCTTC CSVGSDRSSYNEQFF
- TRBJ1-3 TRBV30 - TGTGCCTGGAGTGTTCGTGGAGGGACAAACACCATATATTTT CAWSVRGGTNTIYF
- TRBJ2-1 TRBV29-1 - TGCAGCGTTGTCGGCGGGACATCCTCCTACAATGAGCAGTTCTTC CSVVGGTSSYNEQFF
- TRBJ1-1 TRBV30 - TGTGCCTCAGAGGACCCGGGACGTGAAGCTTTCTTT CASEDPGREAFF
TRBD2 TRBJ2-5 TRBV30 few TGTGCCTGGAGTGTACCCGGGGGAGGGGTGACCCAGTACTTC CAWSVPGGGVTQYF
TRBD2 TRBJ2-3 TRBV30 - TGTGCCTGGAGTGAAGGACTAGCGGGAAATACGCAGTATTTT CAWSEGLAGNTQYF
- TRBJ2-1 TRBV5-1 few TGCGCCAGCAGCTTGGGTAGGGACAATGAGCAGTTCTTC CASSLGRDNEQFF
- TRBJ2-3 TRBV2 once TGTGCCAGCAGCTGGGCGGGCTCGCGCACAGATACGCAGTATTTT CASSWAGSRTDTQYF
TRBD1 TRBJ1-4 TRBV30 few TGTGCCTGGAGACAATCCGGGACAGGGGGAGCTAATGAAAAACTGTTTTTT CAWRQSGTGGANEKLFF
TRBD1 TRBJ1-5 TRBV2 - TGTGCCAGCAGTGCCCAAGGACAGGGGAATCAGCCCCAGCATTTT CASSAQGQGNQPQHF
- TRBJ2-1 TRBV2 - TGTGCCAGCAGTGAAGGGGTAGTAGGGATCAATGAGCAGTTCTTC CASSEGVVGINEQFF
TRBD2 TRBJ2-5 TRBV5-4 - TGTGCCAGCAGCTTAGCTCGAGCGGGGGGTCAAGAGACCCAGTACTTC CASSLARAGGQETQYF
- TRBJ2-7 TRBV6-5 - TGTGCCACCCGGGACCCCGAGTTATACGAGCAGTACTTC CATRDPELYEQYF
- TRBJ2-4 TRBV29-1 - TGCAGCGTTGAAGGGAGGCTAGCCAAAAACATTCAGTACTTC CSVEGRLAKNIQYF
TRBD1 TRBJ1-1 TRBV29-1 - TGCAGCGTTTGCCTGGACAGGGCGGGCACTGAAGCTTTCTTT CSVCLDRAGTEAFF
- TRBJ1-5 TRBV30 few TGTGCCTGGAGTGTCTTCAATAGCAATCAGCCCCAGCATTTT CAWSVFNSNQPQHF
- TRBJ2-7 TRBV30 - TGTGCCTGGAGTATTACACCCTACGAGCAGTACTTC CAWSITPYEQYF
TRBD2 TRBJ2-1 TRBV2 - TGTGCCAGCAGTGAGGGCGGCGGGGGGTCCTCCTACAATGAGCAGTTCTTC CASSEGGGGSSYNEQFF